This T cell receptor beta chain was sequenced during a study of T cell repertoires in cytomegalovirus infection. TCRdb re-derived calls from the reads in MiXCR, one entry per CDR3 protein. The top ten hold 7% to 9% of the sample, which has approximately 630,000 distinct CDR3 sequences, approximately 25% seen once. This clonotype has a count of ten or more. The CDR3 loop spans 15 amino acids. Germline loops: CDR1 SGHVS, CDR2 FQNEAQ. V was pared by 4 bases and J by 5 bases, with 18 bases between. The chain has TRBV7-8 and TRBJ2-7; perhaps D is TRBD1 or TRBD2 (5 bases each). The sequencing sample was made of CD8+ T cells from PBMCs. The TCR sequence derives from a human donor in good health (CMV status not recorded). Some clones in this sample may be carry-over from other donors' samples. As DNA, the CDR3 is TGTGCCAGCAGCTCGACCCTTGGCAGGGACCACGAGCAGTACGTC. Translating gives CASSSTLGRDHEQYV.